Following are 2 T cell receptor beta chains from one sample sequenced in a study of T cell responses to AZD1222 COVID-19 vaccine. Sequencing was performed with immunoSEQ multiplex PCR; in TCRdb, only in-frame clones are kept and a portion is missing. The sample consists of around 180,000 clones, 85% to 95% of them appearing once. The sample in question was peripheral blood, obtained on day 0 of AZD1222 vaccination. Receptors originate from an adult in good health.

The V call is TRBV2, the J call TRBJ1-3, with 8 nucleotides matching TRBD1. V was clipped by 5 bases and J by 4 bases; unmatched bases: 4. The germline gives CDR1 SNHLY, CDR2 FYNNEI. CDR3 length: 14 amino acids. The CDR3: CASSFDRGGNTIYF. CDR3 bases: TGTGCCAGCAGTTTCGACAGGGGCGGAAACACCATATATTTT. The whole variable domain, remainder taken from reference TRBV2 and TRBJ1-3, is EPEVTQTPSHQVTQMGQEVILRCVPISNHLYFYWYRQILGQKVEFLVSFYNNEISEKSEIFDDQFSVERPDGSNFTLKIRSTKLEDSAMYFCASSFDRGGNTIYFGEGSWLTVV.

The V and J genes are TRBV19 and TRBJ1-1; D gene unclear. Germline V gene sequence: CDR1 LNHDA, CDR2 SQIVND (reference sequence). CDR3 length: 13 amino acids. V lost 1 base to trimming and J lost 4 bases, with 7 bases between them. CDR3: CASSIAIGTEAFF. DNA for the CDR3: TGTGCCAGTAGTATAGCAATCGGCACTGAAGCTTTCTTT.